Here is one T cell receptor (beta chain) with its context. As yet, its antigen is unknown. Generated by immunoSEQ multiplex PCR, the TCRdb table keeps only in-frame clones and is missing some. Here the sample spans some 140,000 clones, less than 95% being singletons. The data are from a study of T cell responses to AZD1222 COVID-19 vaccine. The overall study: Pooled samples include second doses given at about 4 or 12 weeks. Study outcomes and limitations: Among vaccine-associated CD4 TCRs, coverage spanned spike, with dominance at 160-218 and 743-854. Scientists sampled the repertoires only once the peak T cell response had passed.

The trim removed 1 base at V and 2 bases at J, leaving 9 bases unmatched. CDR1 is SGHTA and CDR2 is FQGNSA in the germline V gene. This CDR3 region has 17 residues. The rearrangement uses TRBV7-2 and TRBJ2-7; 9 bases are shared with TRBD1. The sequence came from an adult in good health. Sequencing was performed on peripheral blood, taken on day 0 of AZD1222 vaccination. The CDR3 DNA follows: TGTGCCAGCAGCTTAGTAGGTGGGACAGGGACCCCCTACGAGCAGTACTTC. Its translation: CASSLVGGTGTPYEQYF.